This T cell receptor (beta chain) was recorded in a study of CD8 T cells in ankylosing spondylitis. Libraries of TCR beta came from quantitative 5'-RACE with molecular barcodes. In TCRdb, the 5' RACE reads were re-called with MiXCR into one record per CDR3 protein. The sample records 200,000 to 300,000 distinct CDR3 sequences, more than 20% being singletons. Overall study results and limits: Clones tied to disease were said to be significantly enriched in matched ankylosing spondylitis synovial fluid. A motif in TCR beta, a set of eight highly homologous variants, appeared characteristic of ankylosing spondylitis blood.

Comments on this clonotype: No antigen is known for it.

The TCR comes from a male donor with ankylosing spondylitis or in good health (not recorded which). Sequencing was carried out using blood, either unsorted or a sorted T cell fraction (not recorded which).

Written as DNA, the CDR3 is TGCAGCGTTGCCCAGGACAGGGTCCAAGAGACCCAGTACTTC. It specifies CSVAQDRVQETQYF. The chain couples TRBV29-1 to TRBJ2-5; 8 bases agree with TRBD1. The CDR3 is 14 amino acids. With V trimmed by 4 bases and J by 1 base, 5 bases remained unmatched. In germline, CDR1 is SQVTM, CDR2 ANQGSEA. The variable domain in full, completed from reference TRBV29-1 and TRBJ2-5, reads SAVISQKPSRDICQRGTSLTIQCQVDSQVTMMFWYRQQPGQSLTLIATANQGSEATYESGFVIDKFPISRPNLTFSTLTVSNMSPEDSSIYLCSVAQDRVQETQYFGPGTRLLVL.